The present T cell receptor (beta chain) was sequenced within a study of metastatic and nonmetastatic thyroid tumors. In the study overall: Across blood and tumor or nodule tissue, repertoires from malignant and benign thyroid patients were compared with one another.

Note on this clone: Its antigen is as yet unknown.

In the study's own analysis: Building a distant-metastasis classifier for papillary thyroid cancer drew on CDR3 differences across clinicopathological groups. TCRdb re-clonotyped the PCR reads through MiXCR. Clone size and V and J calls follow TCRdb, not the original study. The profile covers tens of thousands of clones, with approximately 25% appearing a single time and approximately 14% taken by the ten largest. Patients were all untreated before their thyroid surgery. V was clipped by 6 bases and J by 4 bases, with 18 bases between them. CDR1 is MDHEN and CDR2 is SYDVKM in the germline V gene. This CDR3 has 15 residues. Findings of the study overall: Reportedly, malignant thyroid tumors had significantly higher TCR beta diversity than benign nodules, in blood and tumor.

The genes are TRBV28 and TRBJ1-2, with D possibly TRBD1 on 6 matching bases. The clonotype comes from a female donor with papillary thyroid cancer or a benign thyroid nodule (not recorded which). Some clones in this sample may be carry-over from other donors' samples. The sequencing sample was made of tumor tissue. For the CDR3, the DNA is TGTGCCAGCAGGGACCCGGGGGGACACATCTATGGCTACACCTTC. This encodes CASRDPGGHIYGYTF.